Sequencing of this TCR beta chain was carried out in a study of T-cell reconstitution after alpha-beta-depleted transplantation in children. This clonotype was found a few times. Unique molecular identifiers were incorporated during preparation of the TCRbeta library. TCRdb reanalysed the PCR reads using MiXCR and keeps one entry per CDR3 protein. The table lists 400,000 to 450,000 distinct CDR3 sequences, around 46% of them singletons, with 27% in the top ten. The length of the CDR3 is 13 residues. V was pared by 1 base and J by 7 bases, with 13 bases between. CDR1 SQVTM and CDR2 ANQGSEA come from the germline V gene.

The material was PBMCs, obtained before TCRalphabeta/CD19-depleted stem cell transplant. This sequence originates from a girl aged 2-10 years with aplastic anemia, due to receive a stem cell transplant. V and J are TRBV29-1 and TRBJ1-2; D ambiguous. The CDR3, as DNA: TGCAGCGTTGAAGGAGACCTGGAAGGTGGCTACACCTTC. Translating it yields CSVEGDLEGGYTF.